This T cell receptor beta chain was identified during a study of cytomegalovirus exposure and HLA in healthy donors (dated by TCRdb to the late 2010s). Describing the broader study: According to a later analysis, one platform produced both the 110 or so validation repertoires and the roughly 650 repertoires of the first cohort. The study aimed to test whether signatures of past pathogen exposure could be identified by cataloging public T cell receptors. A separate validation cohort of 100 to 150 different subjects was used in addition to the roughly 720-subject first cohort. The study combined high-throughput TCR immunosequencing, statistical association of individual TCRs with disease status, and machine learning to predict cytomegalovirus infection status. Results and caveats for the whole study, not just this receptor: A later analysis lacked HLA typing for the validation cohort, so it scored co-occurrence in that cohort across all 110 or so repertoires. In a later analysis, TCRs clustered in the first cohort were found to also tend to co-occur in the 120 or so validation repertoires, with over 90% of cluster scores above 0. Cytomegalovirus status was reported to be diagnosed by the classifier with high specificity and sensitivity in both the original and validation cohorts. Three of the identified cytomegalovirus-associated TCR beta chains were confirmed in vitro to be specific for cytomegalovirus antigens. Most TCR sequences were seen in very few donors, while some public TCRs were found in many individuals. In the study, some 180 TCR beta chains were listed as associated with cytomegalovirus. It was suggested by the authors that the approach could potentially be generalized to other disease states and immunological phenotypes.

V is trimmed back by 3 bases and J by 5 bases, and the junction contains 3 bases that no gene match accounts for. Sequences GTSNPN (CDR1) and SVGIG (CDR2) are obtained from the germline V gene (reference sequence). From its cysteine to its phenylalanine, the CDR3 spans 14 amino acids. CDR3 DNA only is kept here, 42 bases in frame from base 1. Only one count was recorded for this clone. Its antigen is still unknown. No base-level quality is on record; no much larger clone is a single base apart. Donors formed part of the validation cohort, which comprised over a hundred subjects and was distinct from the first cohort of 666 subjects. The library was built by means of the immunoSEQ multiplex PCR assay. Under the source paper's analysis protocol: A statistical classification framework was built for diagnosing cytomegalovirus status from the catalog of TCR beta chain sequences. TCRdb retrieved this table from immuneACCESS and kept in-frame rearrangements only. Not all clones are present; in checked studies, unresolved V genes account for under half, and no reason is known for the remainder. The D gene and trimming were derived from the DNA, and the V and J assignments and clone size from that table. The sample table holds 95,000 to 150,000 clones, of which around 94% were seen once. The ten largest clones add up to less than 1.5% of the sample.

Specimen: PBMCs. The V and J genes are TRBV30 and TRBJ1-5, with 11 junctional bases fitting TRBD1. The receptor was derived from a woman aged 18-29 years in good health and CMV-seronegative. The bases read TGTGCCTGGAGGGACAGGGGGCAAGATCAGCCCCAGCATTTT. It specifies CAWRDRGQDQPQHF.